What follows are 30 T cell receptor beta chains derived from one specimen sequenced in a study of T cells in Graves' hyperthyroidism and ophthalmopathy. Using RNA transcripts as the source, TCR beta CDR3 regions were amplified. During a first-round RT-PCR of the TCR CDR3, the HTBI primer set was used. Each CDR3 protein gets one entry after TCRdb re-called the multiplex PCR reads with MiXCR. The table includes approximately 260,000 distinct CDR3 sequences, about 16% detected once. The sample was blood. These receptors were obtained from a woman in her 50s with Graves' hyperthyroidism that later progressed to Graves' ophthalmopathy.

This chain joins TRBV5-1 and TRBJ2-5; 9 bases fit TRBD2. CDR3 size: 16 residues. Trimming cost V 0 bases and J 3 bases; bases outside gene matches: 6. In germline, CDR1 is SGHRS, CDR2 YFSETQ. The CDR3 nucleotides read TGCGCCAGCAGCTTGGACCTAGCGGGACGGAAAGAGACCCAGTACTTC. Translated, it gives CASSLDLAGRKETQYF. The full variable domain, rest sourced from reference TRBV5-1 and TRBJ2-5, is KAGVTQTPRYLIKTRGQQVTLSCSPISGHRSVSWYQQTPGQGLQFLFEYFSETQRNKGNFPGRFSGRQFSNSRSEMNVSTLELGDSALYLCASSLDLAGRKETQYFGPGTRLLVL.

The chain joins TRBV28 to TRBJ2-7; either TRBD1 or TRBD2 may fit D (6 bases each). The germline CDR1 and CDR2 sequences are MDHEN and SYDVKM. The CDR3 extends over 16 amino acids. Trimming shortened V by 8 bases and J by 6 bases, and 26 bases separated the two germline ends. CDR3 nucleotide sequence: TGTGCCAGCTCCTTACTCGGGGGCAGGGTTCGCTGCGAGCAGTACTTC. The encoded protein is CASSLLGGRVRCEQYF.

Remarks on this clonotype: A much larger clonotype is one base distant, so this may be a read error. The rearrangement links TRBV12-3 or TRBV12-4 to TRBJ2-3; D is possibly TRBD1 (6 bases). Gene TRBJ1-5 matches the end of the DNA better, so the J call may be wrong. This CDR3 contains 17 residues. The CDR3 nucleotides are TGTGCCAGCAGCCTGAGGGGGGAGCACTTGGGCACAGATACGCAGCATTTT. Protein product: CASSLRGEHLGTDTQHF.

The V call is TRBV14, the J call TRBJ2-7; D is possibly TRBD2 (6 bases). CDR1 and CDR2 from the germline V gene are SGHDN and FVKESK. V was clipped by 4 bases and J by 1 base, with 17 bases between them. The CDR3 has 16 residues. Written as DNA, the CDR3 is TGTGCCAGCAGCCGCAAAATGGGCGGGACGTCCTACGAGCAGTACTTC. It specifies CASSRKMGGTSYEQYF.

The V call is TRBV7-3, the J call TRBJ2-2; D unresolved. Per germline, CDR1 SGHTA and CDR2 FQGTGA. The CDR3 is 15 amino acids. The V end lost 5 bases, the J end lost 3 bases, and 13 bases lay between the germline ends. The CDR3 DNA is TGTGCCAGCAGCCGGACCGCCGAGTACACCGGGGAGCTGTTTTTT. Translation: CASSRTAEYTGELFF.

This clonotype was seen repeatedly, ten times or more. The rearrangement links TRBV3-1 to TRBJ1-2, with a weak D call TRBD1 (6 bases). Germline CDR1 LGHDT, CDR2 YNNKEL (reference sequence). The CDR3 sequence is 17 residues long. The V gene lost 1 base and the J gene lost 2 bases, with 17 bases spanning the gap. The CDR3 reads CASSQVKGGQPNYGYTF. The CDR3 nucleotides are TGTGCCAGCAGCCAAGTGAAGGGCGGACAGCCAAACTATGGCTACACCTTC.

This clonotype was found many times. The chain couples TRBV11-2 to TRBJ2-5; D ambiguous. V was clipped by 2 bases and J by 2 bases, with 6 bases between them. CDR3 length equals 13 residues. CDR1 and CDR2 from the germline V gene are SGHAT and FQNNGV. CDR3 nucleotide sequence: TGTGCCAGCAGCTTATCCATACAAGAGACCCAGTACTTC. Protein product: CASSLSIQETQYF.

This clonotype was counted at least ten times. The chain recombines TRBV2 with TRBJ2-1; 13 bases are shared with TRBD2. From germline, CDR1 is SNHLY and CDR2 FYNNEI. V shed 7 bases, J shed 10 bases, and the junction held 7 bases outside the gene matches. The CDR3 spans 14 residues. The CDR3 protein is CASIGLAGEGEQFF. CDR3 in DNA: TGTGCCAGCATCGGACTAGCGGGAGAGGGGGAGCAGTTCTTC. The entire variable domain, with the rest obtained from reference TRBV2 and TRBJ2-1, is as follows: EPEVTQTPSHQVTQMGQEVILRCVPISNHLYFYWYRQILGQKVEFLVSFYNNEISEKSEIFDDQFSVERPDGSNFTLKIRSTKLEDSAMYFCASIGLAGEGEQFFGPGTRLTVL.

This clonotype has ten or more counts. This chain joins TRBV12-3 or TRBV12-4 and TRBJ2-7; 15 nucleotides line up with TRBD2. Losses at the gene ends were 5 bases for V and 3 bases for J; bases not matched to a gene: 17. There are 20 residues in the CDR3. The CDR3 DNA follows: TGTGCCAGCAGTCCCGGGACTAGCGGGAGGCACGGGCCGCCCAACTACGAGCAGTACTTC. Its translation: CASSPGTSGRHGPPNYEQYF.

At least ten counts were recorded for this clonotype. CDR3 sequence reads: CSARDPLGRYEQYF. In DNA, the CDR3 is TGCAGTGCTAGAGATCCCCTTGGACGCTACGAGCAGTACTTC. The rearrangement uses TRBV20-1 and TRBJ2-7; D unresolved. The V end lost 0 bases, the J end lost 3 bases, and 12 bases lay between the germline ends. CDR3 length: 14 amino acids. CDR1 and CDR2 from the germline V gene are DFQATT and SNEGSKA (reference sequence).

This chain uses TRBV3-1 with TRBJ2-7, with 10 bases aligning to TRBD2. The V gene's germline CDR1 is LGHDT and CDR2 YNNKEL (reference sequence). The CDR3 loop spans 17 amino acids. Trimming took 8 bases from V and 6 from J; bases not matched to a gene: 19. This chain's CDR3 is CASSPPAVGLAALEQYF. The CDR3, as DNA: TGTGCCAGCTCACCACCTGCCGTCGGACTAGCGGCACTCGAGCAGTACTTC.

This clonotype occurred many times. The chain links TRBV28 to TRBJ1-2; the match to TRBD1 covers 9 bases. This CDR3 spans 15 amino acids. Germline trimming cut 4 bases from V and 8 bases from J; bases unmatched to any gene: 11. Germline values: CDR1 MDHEN, CDR2 SYDVKM. The CDR3 region has the DNA TGTGCCAGCAGTTCATCTCCGACAGGGGGACGGGGCTACACCTTC. Translating it yields CASSSSPTGGRGYTF.

This clonotype was counted many times. V and J are TRBV18 and TRBJ2-1; the match to TRBD2 covers 10 bases. CDR3 size: 16 residues. CDR1 KGHSH and CDR2 LQKENI come from the germline V gene. V was pared by 2 bases and J by 9 bases, with 10 bases of the junction left unmatched. CDR3 nucleotide sequence: TGTGCCAGCTCACCATCTAGCGGGAGTTCGAAAGGTGAGCAGTTCTTC. Translating it yields CASSPSSGSSKGEQFF.

This clonotype has at least ten counts. J is TRBJ1-2 and V is TRBV28; the D is unclear. CDR3 length: 15 amino acids. The germline gives CDR1 MDHEN, CDR2 SYDVKM. The V end was cut by 7 bases, the J end by 0 bases, with 15 bases between. CDR3 DNA sequence: TGTGCCAGCACCCGTTGGGAGTCGACTAACTATGGCTACACCTTC. The encoded protein is CASTRWESTNYGYTF.

In its sample, this clonotype was seen many times. The CDR3 is CASTRSGVGQETQYF. The CDR3 region has the DNA TGCGCCAGCACTCGGTCGGGGGTGGGGCAAGAGACCCAGTACTTC. The chain links TRBV10-2 to TRBJ2-5; D may be TRBD2 (6 bases). Trimming took off 7 bases at V and 2 bases at J, with 17 bases between the two ends. Germline CDR1 and CDR2: WSHSY and SAAADI. This CDR3 has 15 amino acids.

The chain employs TRBV6-5 and TRBJ2-1; TRBD2 might be the D (7 bases). The CDR3 totals 14 residues. The V and J ends lost 2 bases and 8 bases respectively, with 13 bases between them. CDR1 MNHEY and CDR2 SVGAGI come from the germline V gene. The CDR3 here is CASSYPPGGDEQFF. As DNA, the CDR3 is TGTGCCAGCAGTTACCCCCCGGGGGGCGATGAGCAGTTCTTC.

About this clonotype itself: The junction shows a germline mismatch at one end, possibly a read error. The chain carries TRBV3-1 and TRBJ2-6; D may be TRBD1 (5 bases). The V gene's germline CDR1 is LGHDT and CDR2 YNNKEL (reference sequence). CDR3 size: 16 residues. The CDR3 coding sequence is TGTGCCAGCAGCCAAGCCGTTAGATCTGGGGCCAACGTCCCGACTTTC. It encodes CASSQAVRSGANVPTF.

This clonotype was counted ten times or more. The chain combines TRBV30 with TRBJ1-2; D unresolved. Germline loops: CDR1 GTSNPN, CDR2 SVGIG (reference sequence). Trimming cost V 3 bases and J 0 bases, with 2 bases left between them. CDR3 length: 11 amino acids. This chain's CDR3 is CAWSTNYGYTF. DNA of the CDR3: TGTGCCTGGAGCACTAACTATGGCTACACCTTC.

This clonotype occurred a few times. This chain links TRBV20-1 with TRBJ1-5; D call uncertain. The CDR3 covers 16 residues. Per the germline V gene, CDR1 is DFQATT and CDR2 is SNEGSKA (reference sequence). Trimming took off 1 base at V and 4 bases at J, with 17 bases between the two ends. The DNA of the CDR3 is TGCAGTGCTAGAGGAGATTACCCAGGAGGAAATCAGCCCCAGCATTTT. Its translation is CSARGDYPGGNQPQHF.

This clonotype has a count of ten or more. This chain connects TRBV10-2 to TRBJ2-3, with 9 nucleotides matching TRBD2. V trimming: 6 bases; J trimming: 0 bases; junction bases outside the gene matches: 4. The CDR3 loop spans 15 amino acids. CDR1 is WSHSY and CDR2 is SAAADI in the germline V gene. The CDR3 loop reads CASRLAGPSTDTQYF. CDR3 DNA: TGCGCCAGCAGACTAGCGGGCCCGAGCACAGATACGCAGTATTTT.

This clonotype was seen repeatedly, ten times or more. The chain employs TRBV5-1 and TRBJ2-7; 10 bases map to TRBD1. The germline CDR1 and CDR2 sequences are SGHRS and YFSETQ. The V and J ends lost 4 bases and 0 bases, in that order; junction bases with no gene match: 10. The CDR3 has 17 amino acids. The CDR3: CASSPILWTGGSYEQYF. Here the CDR3 DNA reads TGCGCCAGCAGCCCTATATTATGGACAGGGGGCTCCTACGAGCAGTACTTC.

V gene TRBV11-3 combines with J gene TRBJ2-3; 8 bases match TRBD2. The CDR3 runs to 16 residues. J gave up 4 bases and V 2 bases, and 8 bases lay outside the gene matches. CDR1 is SGHNT and CDR2 is YENEEA in the germline V gene. The chain's CDR3 is CASSLPKTGGPDTQYF. The DNA for the CDR3 is TGTGCCAGCAGCTTACCTAAAACGGGAGGGCCAGATACGCAGTATTTT.

This clonotype appeared many times. This sequence joins TRBV7-8 and TRBJ1-2; D ambiguous. This CDR3 is 13 amino acids long. The germline V and J ends were trimmed by 5 bases and 2 bases, with 9 bases remaining between them. Germline loops: CDR1 SGHVS, CDR2 FQNEAQ. CDR3 in DNA: TGTGCCAGCAGCCAGACTCCCAACTATGGCTACACCTTC. Translating gives CASSQTPNYGYTF.

This clonotype was recorded at least ten times. The J gene is TRBJ2-2, the V gene TRBV20-1; D call uncertain. Deletions cut 0 bases from V and 8 bases from J, with 7 bases between. CDR1 DFQATT and CDR2 SNEGSKA come from the germline V gene (reference sequence). The CDR3 totals 12 residues. The CDR3 nucleotides read TGCAGTGCTAGAGACGGAAGAGGGGAGCTGTTTTTT. Protein product: CSARDGRGELFF.

Ten or more counts support this clonotype. CDR3 loop: CASNPAERYNEQFF. DNA for the CDR3: TGCGCCAGCAACCCAGCAGAACGCTACAATGAGCAGTTCTTC. J is TRBJ2-1 and V is TRBV5-1; D gene ambiguous. Trimming cost V 6 bases and J 3 bases, with 13 bases left between them. This CDR3 is built from 14 residues. The germline gives CDR1 SGHRS, CDR2 YFSETQ.

Ten or more counts support this clonotype. The chain uses TRBV7-2 and TRBJ2-7; D remains unclear. The CDR3 loop spans 14 amino acids. Looked up from germline, CDR1 is SGHTA and CDR2 is FQGNSA. V was cut by 8 bases and J by 1 base, with 15 bases left in between. The CDR3 nucleotides read TGTGCCAGCGGACCCGCTGTAGGGTCCTACGAGCAGTACTTC. Amino acid sequence: CASGPAVGSYEQYF.

This clonotype was seen repeatedly, ten times or more. CDR3 loop: CSAPDPSASSLRGREQYF. CDR3 sequence (DNA): TGCAGTGCTCCCGACCCCTCAGCTAGTAGCTTACGGGGGCGCGAGCAGTACTTC. The rearrangement links TRBV20-1 to TRBJ2-7; D is tentatively TRBD1 or TRBD2 (6 bases each). Deletions cut 5 bases from V and 6 bases from J, with 32 bases between. Germline loops: CDR1 DFQATT, CDR2 SNEGSKA (reference sequence). This CDR3 has 18 residues.

This clonotype was counted at least ten times. CDR3 sequence: CASSQDGGPSGIDNEQFF. The CDR3 bases are TGTGCCAGCAGCCAAGATGGGGGACCTAGCGGGATCGACAATGAGCAGTTCTTC. The chain is built from TRBV14 and TRBJ2-1; 9 nucleotides line up with TRBD2. The CDR3 consists of 18 residues. With V trimmed by 0 bases and J by 5 bases, 11 bases remained unmatched. Germline CDR1 and CDR2: SGHDN and FVKESK.

This clonotype has ten or more counts. The chain uses TRBV28 and TRBJ2-7; 7 nucleotides agree with TRBD2. V was clipped by 3 bases and J by 2 bases; unmatched bases: 7. The CDR3 sequence is 15 residues long. The V gene's germline CDR1 is MDHEN and CDR2 SYDVKM. The CDR3 nucleotides are TGTGCCAGCAGTTTTAGGAGCGGGGATACCTACGAGCAGTACTTC. It translates to CASSFRSGDTYEQYF.

The V gene is TRBV5-1, the J gene TRBJ1-3; no firm D call. CDR1 SGHRS and CDR2 YFSETQ come from the germline V gene. The CDR3 has 16 amino acids. V lost 0 bases and J lost 2, with 12 bases in between. The CDR3 DNA sequence: TGCGCCAGCAGCTTGGAGTCCCCCTCCCCTGGAAACACCATATATTTT. Encoded protein: CASSLESPSPGNTIYF.